This T cell receptor beta chain emerged from a study of robustness of blood B and T cell sequencing (dated by TCRdb to between 2017 and 2018). For the study in its entirety: The goal of the study was to figure out the amount of peripheral blood required to reliably characterize the TCRbeta and IgG repertoires of an individual. TCRbeta and IgG repertoires were quantified in each of the roughly 10 independently drawn blood samples. As technical replicates, two replicate TCRbeta cDNA libraries were prepared from one shared RNA pool derived from a single 10 ml draw. General study outcomes and caveats: The 1,000 most abundant TCRbeta clonotypes from the pooled draws were detected in every single 10 ml sample. TCRbeta rarefaction curves did not fully plateau, suggesting under-sequencing or many low-abundance clonotypes. Immediate fractionation was required for EDTA tubes, so the use of EDTA tubes in multi-site collections was limited. Coverage of the top 10,000 TCRbeta clonotypes approached saturation when 3 or 4 tubes (about 30-45 ml blood) were combined. Evidence of cross-contamination, likely from batch processing, showed up in one pair of TCRbeta libraries, so the UMI-sequence pairs shared by that pair of libraries were removed. Across technical replicate libraries, approximately 95% of the top 10,000 TCRbeta clonotypes in one library were also found in the other. Overlap of rare TCRbeta clonotypes did not improve with pooling tubes, implying much larger blood volumes would be needed to capture them.

TCRbeta repertoires were measured from mRNA instead of genomic DNA, an approach that captures expressed receptors. Without any cell sorting, leukocytes from the buffy coat were collected into Trizol, and RNA was extracted using the Direct-zol RNA MiniPrep Plus kit. To separate plasma, buffy coat and red blood cells, EDTA blood tubes were immediately centrifuged at 4 degrees C. At the junction V is shortened by 8 bases and J by 1 base, with 20 bases in between. The germline V gene gives CDR1 as MNHNS and CDR2 as SASEGT. The CDR3 measures 16 amino acids from cysteine to phenylalanine. Left in the record is the CDR3 DNA by itself, 48 bases read in frame from the first base. Library construction relied on PCR. Sequencing was performed on an Illumina MiSeq. cDNA was synthesized with SMARTScribe reverse transcriptase and a 5' template-switch oligo that added a universal priming site. A 12-nucleotide random unique molecular identifier (UMI) was carried by the template-switch oligo, and each cDNA molecule was tagged with this UMI. During reverse transcription, TCRbeta transcripts were targeted using chain-specific reverse primers. Residual template-switch adapters were removed by uracil DNA glycosylase treatment, and cDNA was purified using a Qiagen MinElute kit. The first PCR ran for around 23 cycles with KAPA HiFi HotStart ReadyMix and step-out primers, divided among four 50 microliter reactions. First-round PCR products were gel-purified before further amplification. Illumina Nextera adapters were attached in a second PCR of roughly 8 cycles, and the libraries were then purified and pooled. For each TCRbeta molecule, the UMI barcode was captured by a 50-nucleotide 5' read. As for the authors' bioinformatics: Reads were grouped by UMI into consensus reads using the MIGEC toolkit. Final reads were produced by merging forward and reverse consensus reads with PEAR. Identical UMI-sequence pairs found in more than one library were treated as cross-sample contamination and removed by a custom decontamination script. MIGMAP, a wrapper around IgBLAST, was used for V(D)J assignment and CDR3 extraction. A TCR clonotype was defined as sharing the same V gene, J gene and CDR3 amino acid sequence, and CDR1 and CDR2 were not sequenced. TCRdb applied fastp at Q25 and MiXCR to the public reads, then kept only in-frame beta chains. Entries are consolidated by CDR3 protein sequence, retaining the most common genes and DNA. The authors' filters were not applied to this entry. In all, the sample holds approximately 1,200 distinct CDR3 sequences, and approximately 70% of those were seen once. Jointly, the top ten make up approximately 40% of the sample.

This clonotype counts as hyperexpanded (1% or more). The clone's antigen remains unknown. Base qualities are not provided; no much larger clone lies one nucleotide away. The sequence was collected from a human donor in good health. The sample taken for sequencing was peripheral blood. Recombination linked TRBV6-1 to TRBJ1-1; the D gene is not confidently resolved. The CDR3 amino acid sequence is: CASFLPRGSGNTEAFF. At the DNA level, the sequence is TGTGCCAGCTTTCTTCCCCGGGGTTCGGGGAACACTGAAGCTTTCTTT.